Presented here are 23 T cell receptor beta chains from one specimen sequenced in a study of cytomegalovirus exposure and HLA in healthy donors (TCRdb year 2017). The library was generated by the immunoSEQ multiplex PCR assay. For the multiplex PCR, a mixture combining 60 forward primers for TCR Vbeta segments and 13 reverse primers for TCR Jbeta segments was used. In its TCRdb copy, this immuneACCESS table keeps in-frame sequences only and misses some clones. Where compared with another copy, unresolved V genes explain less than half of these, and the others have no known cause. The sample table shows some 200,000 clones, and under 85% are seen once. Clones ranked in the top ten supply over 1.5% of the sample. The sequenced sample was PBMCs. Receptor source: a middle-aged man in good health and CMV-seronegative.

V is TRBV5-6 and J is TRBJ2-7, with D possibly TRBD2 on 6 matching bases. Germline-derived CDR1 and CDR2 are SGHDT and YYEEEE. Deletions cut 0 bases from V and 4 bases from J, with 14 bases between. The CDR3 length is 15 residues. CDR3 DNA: TGTGCCAGCAGCTTGGCGGTGCGGAGGGGATACGAGCAGTACTTC. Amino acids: CASSLAVRRGYEQYF.

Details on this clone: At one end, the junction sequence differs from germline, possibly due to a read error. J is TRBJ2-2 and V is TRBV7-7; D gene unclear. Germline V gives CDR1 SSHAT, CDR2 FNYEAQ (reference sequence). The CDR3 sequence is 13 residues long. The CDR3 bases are TGTGCTAGCAGCGTTAATCGGGCCGGGGAGCTGTTTTTT. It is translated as CASSVNRAGELFF.

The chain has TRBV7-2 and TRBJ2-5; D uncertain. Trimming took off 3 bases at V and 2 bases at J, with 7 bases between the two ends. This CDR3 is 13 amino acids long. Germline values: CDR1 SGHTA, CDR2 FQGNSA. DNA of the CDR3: TGTGCCAGCAGCTTTTCCCGGCAAGAGACCCAGTACTTC. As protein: CASSFSRQETQYF.

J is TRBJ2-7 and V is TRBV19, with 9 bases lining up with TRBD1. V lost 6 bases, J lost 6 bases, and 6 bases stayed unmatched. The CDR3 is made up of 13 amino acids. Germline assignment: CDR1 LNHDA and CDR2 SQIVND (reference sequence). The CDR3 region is CASSTGGSSEQYF. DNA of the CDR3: TGTGCCAGTAGCACAGGGGGCTCGTCCGAGCAGTACTTC.

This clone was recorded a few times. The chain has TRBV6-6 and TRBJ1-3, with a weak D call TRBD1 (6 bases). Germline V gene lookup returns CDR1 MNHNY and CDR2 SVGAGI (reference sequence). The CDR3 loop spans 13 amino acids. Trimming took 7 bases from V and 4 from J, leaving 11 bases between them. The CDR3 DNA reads TGTGCCAGCAACGCAGGACAGGGAAACACCATATATTTT. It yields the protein CASNAGQGNTIYF.

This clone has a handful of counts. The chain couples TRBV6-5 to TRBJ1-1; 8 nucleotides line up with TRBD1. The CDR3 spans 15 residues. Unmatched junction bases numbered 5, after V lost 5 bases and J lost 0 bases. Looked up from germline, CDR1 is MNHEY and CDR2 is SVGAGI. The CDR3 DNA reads TGTGCCAGCAGTAGTCCGGACAGGGTGAACACTGAAGCTTTCTTT. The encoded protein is CASSSPDRVNTEAFF.

In DNA form, the CDR3 reads TGTGCCAGTAGTAACAGCTACGAGCAGTACTTC. Translating it yields CASSNSYEQYF. The V and J genes are TRBV19 and TRBJ2-7; D is uncertain. This CDR3 comprises 11 residues. Deletions cut 4 bases from V and 3 bases from J, with 4 bases between. The germline V gene encodes CDR1 LNHDA and CDR2 SQIVND (reference sequence).

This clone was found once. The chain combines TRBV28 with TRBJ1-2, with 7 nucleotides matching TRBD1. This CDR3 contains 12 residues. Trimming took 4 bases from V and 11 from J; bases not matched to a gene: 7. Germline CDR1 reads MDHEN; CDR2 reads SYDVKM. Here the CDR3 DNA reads TGTGCCAGCAGTTCGGGACAGCTCAGGTACACCTTC. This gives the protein CASSSGQLRYTF.

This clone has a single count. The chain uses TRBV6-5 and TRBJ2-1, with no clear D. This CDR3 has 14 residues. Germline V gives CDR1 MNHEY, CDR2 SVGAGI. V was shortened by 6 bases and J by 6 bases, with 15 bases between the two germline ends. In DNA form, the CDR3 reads TGTGCCAGCAGGTCTTTTAGCTTGAGCAATGAGCAGTTCTTC. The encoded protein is CASRSFSLSNEQFF.

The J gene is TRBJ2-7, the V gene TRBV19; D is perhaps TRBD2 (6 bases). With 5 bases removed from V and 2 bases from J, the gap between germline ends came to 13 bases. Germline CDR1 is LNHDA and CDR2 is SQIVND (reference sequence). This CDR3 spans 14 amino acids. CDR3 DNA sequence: TGTGCCAGTAGTCCTCGGGACTGGGCCTACGAGCAGTACTTC. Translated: CASSPRDWAYEQYF.

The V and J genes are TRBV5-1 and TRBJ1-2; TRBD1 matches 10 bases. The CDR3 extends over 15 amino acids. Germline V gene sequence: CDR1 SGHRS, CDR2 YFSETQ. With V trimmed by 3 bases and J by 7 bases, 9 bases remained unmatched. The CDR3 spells CASSSAGTGVVGYTF. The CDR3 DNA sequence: TGCGCCAGCAGCTCGGCCGGGACAGGGGTGGTTGGCTACACCTTC. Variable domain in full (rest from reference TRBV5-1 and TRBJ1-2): KAGVTQTPRYLIKTRGQQVTLSCSPISGHRSVSWYQQTPGQGLQFLFEYFSETQRNKGNFPGRFSGRQFSNSRSEMNVSTLELGDSALYLCASSSAGTGVVGYTFGSGTRLTVV.

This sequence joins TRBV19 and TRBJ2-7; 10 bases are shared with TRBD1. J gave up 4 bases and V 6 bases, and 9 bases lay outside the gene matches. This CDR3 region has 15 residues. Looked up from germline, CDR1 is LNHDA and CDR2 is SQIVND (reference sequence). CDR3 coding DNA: TGTGCCAGTAGAGACAACGGGGACAGGGGATACGAGCAGTACTTC. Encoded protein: CASRDNGDRGYEQYF.

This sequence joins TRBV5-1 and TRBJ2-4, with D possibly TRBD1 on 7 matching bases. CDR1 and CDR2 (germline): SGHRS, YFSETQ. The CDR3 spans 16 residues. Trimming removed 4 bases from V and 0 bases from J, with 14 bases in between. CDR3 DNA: TGCGCCAGCAGCCCGGGGGACAGCCTAGCCAAAAACATTCAGTACTTC. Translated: CASSPGDSLAKNIQYF.

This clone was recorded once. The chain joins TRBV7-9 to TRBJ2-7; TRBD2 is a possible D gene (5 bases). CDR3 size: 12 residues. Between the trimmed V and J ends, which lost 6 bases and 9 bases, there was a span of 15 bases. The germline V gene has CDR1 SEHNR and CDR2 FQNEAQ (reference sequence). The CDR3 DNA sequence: TGTGCCAGCAGTCGACTCCAGGACTCGCAGTACTTC. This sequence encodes CASSRLQDSQYF.

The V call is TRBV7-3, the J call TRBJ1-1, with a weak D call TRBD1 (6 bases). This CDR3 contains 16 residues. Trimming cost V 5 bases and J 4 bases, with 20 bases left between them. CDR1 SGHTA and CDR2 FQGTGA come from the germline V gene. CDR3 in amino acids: CASSARGGGGSTEAFF. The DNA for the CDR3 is TGTGCCAGCAGCGCCCGGGGGGGAGGGGGGAGCACTGAAGCTTTCTTT.

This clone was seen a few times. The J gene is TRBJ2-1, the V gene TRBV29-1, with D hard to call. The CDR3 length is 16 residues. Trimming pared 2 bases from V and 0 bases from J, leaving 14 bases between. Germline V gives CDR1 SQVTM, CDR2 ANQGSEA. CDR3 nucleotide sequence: TGCAGCGTTGAAAAGATGGTTCTAAGCTCCTACAATGAGCAGTTCTTC. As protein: CSVEKMVLSSYNEQFF.

The CDR3: CASSGYRGALSGANVLTF. Here the CDR3 DNA reads TGTGCCAGCAGCGGTTACAGGGGGGCTCTCTCTGGGGCCAACGTCCTGACTTTC. The genes are TRBV11-2 and TRBJ2-6; TRBD1 matches 8 bases. Germline CDR1 reads SGHAT; CDR2 reads FQNNGV. With V trimmed by 5 bases and J by 0 bases, 9 bases remained unmatched. This CDR3 has 18 amino acids.

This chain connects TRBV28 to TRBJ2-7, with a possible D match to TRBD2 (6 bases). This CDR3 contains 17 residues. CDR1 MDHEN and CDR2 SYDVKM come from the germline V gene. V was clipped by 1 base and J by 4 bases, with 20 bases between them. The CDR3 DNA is TGTGCCAGCAGTTTATATCGCGGGACGTACCCTTCTTACGAGCAGTACTTC. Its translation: CASSLYRGTYPSYEQYF.

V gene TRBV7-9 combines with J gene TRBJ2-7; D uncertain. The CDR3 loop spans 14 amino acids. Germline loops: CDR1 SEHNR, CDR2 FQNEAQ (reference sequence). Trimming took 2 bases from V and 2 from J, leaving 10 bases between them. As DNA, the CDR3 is TGTGCCAGCAGCTTACAAAGCGAGACCTACGAGCAGTACTTC. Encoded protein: CASSLQSETYEQYF.

CDR3 DNA: TGTGCCAGCAGTTTGTCTTTCGGAGGGGGCAATCAGCCCCAGCATTTT. Protein sequence: CASSLSFGGGNQPQHF. The V gene is TRBV28, the J gene TRBJ1-5, with a possible D match to TRBD1 (5 bases). This CDR3 comprises 16 residues. With 3 bases removed from V and 2 bases from J, the gap between germline ends came to 14 bases. The germline gives CDR1 MDHEN, CDR2 SYDVKM.

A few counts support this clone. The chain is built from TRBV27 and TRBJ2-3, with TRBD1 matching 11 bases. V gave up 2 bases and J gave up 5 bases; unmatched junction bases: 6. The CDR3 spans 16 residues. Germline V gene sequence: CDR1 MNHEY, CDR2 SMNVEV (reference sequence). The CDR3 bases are TGTGCCAGCAGTTTAAAGGCCGGGACAGGGGGAGATACGCAGTATTTT. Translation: CASSLKAGTGGDTQYF.

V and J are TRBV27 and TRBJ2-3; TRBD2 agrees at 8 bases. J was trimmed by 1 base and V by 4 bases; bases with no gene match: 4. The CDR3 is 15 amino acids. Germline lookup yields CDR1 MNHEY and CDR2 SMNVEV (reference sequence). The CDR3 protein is CASSSGLARTDTQYF. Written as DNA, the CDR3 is TGTGCCAGCAGTTCCGGACTAGCTCGCACAGATACGCAGTATTTT.

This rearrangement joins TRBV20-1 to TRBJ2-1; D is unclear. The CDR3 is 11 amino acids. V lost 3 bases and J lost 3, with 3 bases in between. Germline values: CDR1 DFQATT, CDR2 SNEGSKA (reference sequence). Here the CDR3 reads CSASHYNEQFF. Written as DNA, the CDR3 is TGCAGTGCTAGTCACTACAATGAGCAGTTCTTC.